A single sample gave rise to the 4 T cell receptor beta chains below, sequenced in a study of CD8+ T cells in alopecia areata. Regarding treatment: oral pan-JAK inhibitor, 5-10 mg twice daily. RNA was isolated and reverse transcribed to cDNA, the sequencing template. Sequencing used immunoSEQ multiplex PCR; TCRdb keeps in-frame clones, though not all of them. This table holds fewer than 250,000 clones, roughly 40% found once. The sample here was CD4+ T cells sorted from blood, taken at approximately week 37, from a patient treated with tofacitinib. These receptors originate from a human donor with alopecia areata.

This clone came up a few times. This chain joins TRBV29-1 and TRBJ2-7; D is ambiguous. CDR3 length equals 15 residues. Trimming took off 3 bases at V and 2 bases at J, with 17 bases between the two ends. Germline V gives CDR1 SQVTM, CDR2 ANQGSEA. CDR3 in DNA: TGCAGCGTTGATTGTCTATCGGCGGTTCCCTACGAGCAGTACTTC. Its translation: CSVDCLSAVPYEQYF.

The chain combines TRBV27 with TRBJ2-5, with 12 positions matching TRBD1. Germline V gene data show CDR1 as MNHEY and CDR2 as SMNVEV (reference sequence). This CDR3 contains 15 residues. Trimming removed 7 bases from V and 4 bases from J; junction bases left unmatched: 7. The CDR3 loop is CASTLTGQGAETQYF. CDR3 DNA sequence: TGTGCCAGCACCCTTACGGGACAGGGGGCAGAGACCCAGTACTTC.

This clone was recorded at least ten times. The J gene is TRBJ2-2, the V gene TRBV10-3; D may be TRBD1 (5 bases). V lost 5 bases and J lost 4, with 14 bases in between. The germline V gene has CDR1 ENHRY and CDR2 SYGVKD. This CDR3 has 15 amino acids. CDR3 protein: CAISTQEPGTGELFF. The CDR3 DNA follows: TGTGCCATCAGTACACAGGAGCCGGGCACCGGGGAGCTGTTTTTT.

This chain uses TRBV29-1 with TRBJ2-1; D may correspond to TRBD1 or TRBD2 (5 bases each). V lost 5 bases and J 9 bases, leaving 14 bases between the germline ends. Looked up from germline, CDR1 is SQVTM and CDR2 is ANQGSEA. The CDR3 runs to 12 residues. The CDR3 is CSVRQGEGEQFF. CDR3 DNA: TGCAGCGTTCGGCAGGGTGAGGGTGAGCAGTTCTTC.